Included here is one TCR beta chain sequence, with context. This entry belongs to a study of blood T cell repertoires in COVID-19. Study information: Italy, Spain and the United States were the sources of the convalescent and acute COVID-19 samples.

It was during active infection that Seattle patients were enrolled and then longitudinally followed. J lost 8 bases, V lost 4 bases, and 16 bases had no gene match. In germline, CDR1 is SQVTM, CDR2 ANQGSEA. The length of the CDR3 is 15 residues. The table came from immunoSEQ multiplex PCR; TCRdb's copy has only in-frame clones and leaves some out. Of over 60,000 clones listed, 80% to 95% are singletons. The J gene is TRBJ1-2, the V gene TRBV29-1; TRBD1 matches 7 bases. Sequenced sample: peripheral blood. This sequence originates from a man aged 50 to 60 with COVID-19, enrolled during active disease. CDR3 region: CSVGGVGQALRGYTF. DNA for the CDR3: TGCAGCGTTGGGGGGGTTGGACAGGCCCTCAGGGGCTACACCTTC.